This T cell receptor (beta chain) originates from a study of STAT3 mutations in large granular lymphocyte leukemia. General observations from the study: Every T-cell large granular lymphocyte leukemia patient had at least one immunodominant TCR beta clonotype. All newly emerging clones after therapy were STAT3 wild type.

As for this clone: Its target is not known.

The repertoire was sequenced with immunoSEQ multiplex PCR; TCRdb's copy has only in-frame clones and lacks some. The sample lists around 39,000 clones, approximately 90% occurring once. The V end lost 1 base, the J end lost 4 bases, and 10 bases lay between the germline ends. CDR3 length: 14 residues. The germline gives CDR1 MGHRA, CDR2 YSYEKL. The sequencing input was PBMCs. The rearrangement links TRBV4-1 to TRBJ1-2; the D gene is possibly TRBD1 (6 bases). This TCR came from a human donor with T large granular lymphocyte leukemia. Some clones in this sample may be carry-over from other donors' samples. The CDR3: CASSQGRGGYGYTF. The CDR3 coding sequence is TGCGCCAGCAGCCAAGGCAGGGGTGGCTATGGCTACACCTTC.